The 26 T cell receptor beta chains below all came from one sample that was sequenced in a study of CD8+ T cells in alopecia areata. It was cDNA, reverse transcribed from extracted RNA, that served as the sequencing template. Clones were read by immunoSEQ multiplex PCR, and TCRdb kept only the in-frame ones, dropping some. The sample carries about 210,000 clones, roughly two fifths recorded once. Described treatment: oral pan-JAK inhibitor, 5-10 mg twice daily. Specimen: CD4+ T cells sorted from blood, collected at approximately week 36, from a patient treated with tofacitinib. All receptors come from a human donor with alopecia areata.

There are a few counts of this clone. This chain links TRBV7-9 with TRBJ2-7, with TRBD2 matching over 9 bases. V lost 5 bases and J lost 2; bases outside the gene matches: 7. The CDR3 extends over 15 amino acids. Germline-derived CDR1 and CDR2 are SEHNR and FQNEAQ (reference sequence). This chain's CDR3 is CASSDRSGSPYEQYF. The CDR3 DNA reads TGTGCCAGCAGCGATCGTAGCGGGAGCCCCTACGAGCAGTACTTC.

This rearrangement joins TRBV30 to TRBJ2-7; 10 positions match TRBD2. CDR3 length: 15 amino acids. Germline V gene data show CDR1 as GTSNPN and CDR2 as SVGIG (reference sequence). J lost 3 bases, V lost 3 bases, and 8 bases had no gene match. In nucleotides, the CDR3 is TGTGCCTGGAGGACTAGCGGGTCCAACTTCTACGAGCAGTACTTC. Amino acids: CAWRTSGSNFYEQYF. Looking up the rest from reference TRBV30 and TRBJ2-7 gives the full variable domain: SQTIHQWPATLVQPVGSPLSLECTVEGTSNPNLYWYRQAAGRGLQLLFYSVGIGQISSEVPQNLSASRPQDRQFILSSKKLLLSDSGFYLCAWRTSGSNFYEQYFGPGTRLTVT.

The chain combines TRBV29-1 with TRBJ2-7, with 8 bases identical to TRBD1. J gave up 7 bases and V 4 bases, and 9 bases lay outside the gene matches. The CDR3 contains 13 residues. Germline CDR1 reads SQVTM; CDR2 reads ANQGSEA. The CDR3 here is CSVGPGGAGEQYF. DNA for the CDR3: TGCAGCGTTGGTCCAGGGGGCGCGGGGGAGCAGTACTTC.

V usage is TRBV25-1 and J usage is TRBJ2-3; D uncertain. CDR1 and CDR2 from the germline V gene are MGHDK and SYGVNS. There are 12 residues in the CDR3. Trimming stripped 4 bases from V and 2 bases from J, with 4 bases between. The DNA of the CDR3 is TGTGCCAGCAGTGGAGACACAGATACGCAGTATTTT. Protein: CASSGDTDTQYF.

This clone has a handful of counts. The gene calls are TRBV2 and TRBJ2-3; either TRBD1 or TRBD2 may fit D (6 bases each). This CDR3 region has 15 residues. Germline lookup yields CDR1 SNHLY and CDR2 FYNNEI. Deletions cut 6 bases from V and 2 bases from J, with 15 bases between. DNA for the CDR3: TGTGCCAGCAGCTACACCGGGGGCTACACAGATACGCAGTATTTT. This sequence encodes CASSYTGGYTDTQYF.

The chain links TRBV25-1 to TRBJ2-7; weak D call: TRBD2 (5 bases). Germline assignment: CDR1 MGHDK and CDR2 SYGVNS. Trimming took 6 bases from V and 6 from J, leaving 9 bases between them. The CDR3 runs to 11 residues. The CDR3 DNA follows: TGTGCCAGCAGGCTGGCGGGCGAGCAGTACTTC. Its translation: CASRLAGEQYF.

The rearrangement joins TRBV5-1 to TRBJ2-7; the D is unclear. The CDR3 contains 13 residues. Trimming cost V 1 base and J 6 bases, with 11 bases left between them. Germline CDR1 is SGHRS and CDR2 is YFSETQ. CDR3 sequence (DNA): TGCGCCAGCAGCTTGAACACGGCAGCCGAGCAGTACTTC. Encoded protein: CASSLNTAAEQYF.

The chain links TRBV21-1 to TRBJ1-2; the tabulated D call, TRBD1, remains unverified against the DNA. TRBV21-1 has pseudogene status. CDR3 size: 16 residues. The CDR3 loop reads CASSKAKDREEEGYTF. CDR3 in DNA: TGTGCCAGCAGCAAAGCGAAGGACAGGGAGGAGGAAGGCTACACCTTC.

V usage is TRBV28 and J usage is TRBJ2-4; D not resolved. CDR3 size: 11 residues. Trimming shortened V by 7 bases and J by 13 bases, and 14 bases separated the two germline ends. The germline V gene encodes CDR1 MDHEN and CDR2 SYDVKM. DNA of the CDR3: TGTGCCAGCATGGGAAGGAGCAACCAGTACTTC. Translated, it gives CASMGRSNQYF.

This clone has a handful of counts. This chain connects TRBV30 to TRBJ2-4; a possible D gene is TRBD1 (6 bases). The CDR3 totals 17 residues. Trimming shortened V by 6 bases and J by 0 bases, and 21 bases separated the two germline ends. Per germline, CDR1 GTSNPN and CDR2 SVGIG (reference sequence). CDR3 sequence: CACLGDISGLAKNIQYF. For the CDR3, the DNA is TGTGCCTGTCTAGGGGACATCTCCGGTCTAGCCAAAAACATTCAGTACTTC. Filled out from reference TRBV30 and TRBJ2-4, the complete variable domain reads SQTIHQWPATLVQPVGSPLSLECTVEGTSNPNLYWYRQAAGRGLQLLFYSVGIGQISSEVPQNLSASRPQDRQFILSSKKLLLSDSGFYLCACLGDISGLAKNIQYFGAGTRLSVL.

This clone was picked up a small number of times. Other nucleotide sequences from this sample produce the same CDR3. The V call is TRBV29-1, the J call TRBJ2-5; tentatively, D is TRBD2 (6 bases). The CDR3 loop spans 12 amino acids. Per the germline V gene, CDR1 is SQVTM and CDR2 is ANQGSEA. Trimming removed 6 bases at V and 4 bases at J, with 12 bases between. The CDR3 DNA reads as TGCAGCGTGAGGGAGGCAGGAGAGACCCAGTACTTC. Translated, it gives CSVREAGETQYF.

A word on this clone: The germline gene is not matched at one end of the junction; a read error may be the cause. V is TRBV7-2 and J is TRBJ2-1; 12 bases agree with TRBD2. From germline, CDR1 is SGHTA and CDR2 FQGNSA. The CDR3 loop spans 15 amino acids. CDR3 DNA: TGTGCCAGCAGCCTAGCGGGAGGGCGCTACAATGAGCAGTTCTTC. Protein product: CASSLAGGRYNEQFF.

V and J are TRBV5-1 and TRBJ2-5, with D unclear. The ends were cut back, 3 bases at V and 4 bases at J, with 10 bases in the middle. CDR3 length: 13 residues. In germline, CDR1 is SGHRS, CDR2 YFSETQ. CDR3 sequence: CASSSIAGETQYF. Here the CDR3 DNA reads TGCGCCAGCAGCTCAATAGCCGGAGAGACCCAGTACTTC.

This clone was detected a few times. The chain recombines TRBV9 with TRBJ2-1, with D possibly matching TRBD2 (5 bases). Germline CDR1 is SGDLS and CDR2 is YYNGEE. The CDR3 runs to 14 residues. V lost 0 bases to trimming and J lost 12 bases, with 16 bases between them. The CDR3 DNA reads as TGTGCCAGCAGCGTAGTCTCGAAGGAGGCCCCGCAGTTCTTC. It is translated as CASSVVSKEAPQFF.

The rearrangement joins TRBV11-2 to TRBJ1-1; D uncertain. Trimming cost V 1 base and J 5 bases, with 8 bases left between them. The CDR3 runs 13 residues. The germline CDR1 and CDR2 sequences are SGHAT and FQNNGV. CDR3 sequence (DNA): TGTGCCAGCAGCTTAGTTCCCCAGACTGAAGCTTTCTTT. Protein: CASSLVPQTEAFF.

This clone was detected only a few times. The rearrangement joins TRBV4-3 to TRBJ1-2; tentatively, D is TRBD1 (5 bases). V was trimmed by 0 bases and J by 7 bases, leaving 9 bases between them. CDR3 length: 13 amino acids. Germline V gene data show CDR1 as LGHNA and CDR2 as YSLEER. The CDR3 bases are TGCGCCAGCAGCCAAGAGAGGGGCAGTGGCTACACCTTC. Translation: CASSQERGSGYTF.

This chain uses TRBV30 with TRBJ2-7; TRBD1 agrees at 9 bases. The CDR3 runs 13 residues. The trim removed 1 base at V and 6 bases at J, leaving 4 bases unmatched. Germline V gene lookup returns CDR1 GTSNPN and CDR2 SVGIG (reference sequence). CDR3 bases: TGTGCCTGGAGTGCCCAGACAGGGGGCGAGCAGTACTTC. It is translated as CAWSAQTGGEQYF.

The chain couples TRBV11-1 to TRBJ2-1; no clear D gene. V was pared by 6 bases and J by 7 bases, with 13 bases between. CDR1 is SGHAT, CDR2 FQDESV, per germline (reference sequence). The CDR3 is 13 amino acids. As DNA, the CDR3 is TGTGCCAGCAGTTATCAACTTGAGAATGAGCAGTTCTTC. Amino acids: CASSYQLENEQFF.

V usage is TRBV5-6 and J usage is TRBJ1-2; D unresolved. The V end was cut by 4 bases, the J end by 7 bases, with 14 bases between. Germline V gives CDR1 SGHDT, CDR2 YYEEEE. The CDR3 runs to 13 residues. The CDR3, as DNA: TGTGCCAGCAGCCTAGGGATAAACGCTGGCTACACCTTC. It specifies CASSLGINAGYTF.

In its sample, this clone was seen a few times. The chain joins TRBV4-2 to TRBJ2-7; D possibly matches TRBD1 or TRBD2 (5 bases each). In germline, CDR1 is LGHNA, CDR2 YNFKEQ. The CDR3 contains 15 residues. The ends were cut back, 3 bases at V and 2 bases at J, with 14 bases in the middle. This chain's CDR3 is CASSHGGSSTYEQYF. The CDR3 coding sequence is TGTGCCAGCAGCCATGGGGGTAGCTCGACCTACGAGCAGTACTTC.

The genes are TRBV15 and TRBJ1-5; maybe TRBD1 (5 bases). The CDR3 covers 17 residues. Trimming removed 0 bases from V and 0 bases from J, with 12 bases in between. Germline CDR1 and CDR2: LNHNV and YYDKDF (reference sequence). CDR3 amino acids: CATSRETGPYSNQPQHF. As DNA, the CDR3 is TGTGCCACCAGCAGAGAAACGGGACCCTATAGCAATCAGCCCCAGCATTTT.

This clone appeared a few times. This chain uses TRBV27 with TRBJ2-7; no reliable D call. This CDR3 is 14 amino acids long. With 1 base removed from V and 2 bases from J, the gap between germline ends came to 9 bases. Germline-derived CDR1 and CDR2 are MNHEY and SMNVEV (reference sequence). The CDR3 region is CASSLYGSPYEQYF. CDR3 DNA sequence: TGTGCCAGCAGTTTATACGGCAGCCCCTACGAGCAGTACTTC.

Turning to this clone: The sample contains more than one DNA sequence encoding this CDR3. The rearrangement joins TRBV7-2 to TRBJ2-5, with TRBD1 matching 9 bases. The CDR3 has 14 amino acids. Germline CDR1 SGHTA, CDR2 FQGNSA. The V and J ends lost 5 bases and 2 bases, in that order; junction bases with no gene match: 3. DNA for the CDR3: TGTGCCAGCAGCCCCGGACAGGGGCAAGAGACCCAGTACTTC. Amino acids: CASSPGQGQETQYF.

V is TRBV21-1 and J is TRBJ2-5; the DNA was not used to check the table's D call, TRBD2. TRBV21-1 is an annotated pseudogene. This CDR3 is built from 15 residues. CDR3 residues: CASSPLGGRQETQYF. The CDR3 nucleotides read TGTGCCAGCAGCCCCCTGGGGGGGCGACAAGAGACCCAGTACTTC.

The chain's CDR3 is CASSDYPGPHSGEQYF. DNA for the CDR3: TGCGCCAGCAGTGACTATCCGGGACCTCATTCGGGGGAGCAGTACTTC. This sequence joins TRBV10-2 and TRBJ2-7; D could derive from TRBD1 or TRBD2 (5 bases each). V lost 3 bases and J lost 7, with 22 bases in between. The CDR3 runs to 16 residues. The germline V gene encodes CDR1 WSHSY and CDR2 SAAADI.

Remarks on this clone: Other DNA sequences in this sample translate to the same CDR3. The chain joins TRBV27 to TRBJ2-7; D remains ambiguous. Germline CDR1 reads MNHEY; CDR2 reads SMNVEV (reference sequence). The length of the CDR3 is 15 residues. V was clipped by 0 bases and J by 0 bases, with 9 bases between them. CDR3 sequence: CASSLSPGTSYEQYF. As DNA, the CDR3 is TGTGCCAGCAGTTTATCTCCAGGAACCTCCTACGAGCAGTACTTC.